This entry concerns a single T cell receptor (beta chain). The target antigen is unknown. At baseline, cycle 4 day 1, and cycle 7 day 1, blood was sampled. Looked up from germline, CDR1 is SGDLS and CDR2 is YYNGEE. The germline V and J ends were trimmed by 0 bases and 5 bases, with 11 bases remaining between them. This CDR3 spans 14 amino acids. The data belong to a study of OX40 agonist ivuxolimab in advanced cancers. Turning to the study itself: Treatment of patients was with ivuxolimab, an agonistic anti-OX40 (CD134) antibody. Males comprised 70% to 85% of the group, whose mean age was around 62 years (range roughly 20 to 90). Study observations and caveats: With doses of 0.1-3.0 mg/kg, partial responders showed among the lowest clonal expansion.

Profiled with immunoSEQ multiplex PCR; TCRdb holds only in-frame clones, not every one. The sample lists about 50,000 clones, approximately 89% occurring once. The specimen was CD4+ or CD8+ T cells sorted from blood, collected in a trial of the OX40 agonist ivuxolimab. The chain is built from TRBV9 and TRBJ1-1; D call uncertain. The sequence derives from an adult with an advanced solid tumor such as melanoma, head and neck, liver or kidney cancer. This CDR3 is CASSVVEGITEAFF. For the CDR3, the DNA is TGTGCCAGCAGCGTAGTAGAGGGTATAACTGAAGCTTTCTTT.